These T cell receptor beta chains were read from a single sample in a study of blood T cell repertoires in COVID-19. Assay: immunoSEQ multiplex PCR; the TCRdb copy retains only in-frame clones and omits some. The sample records 150,000 to 200,000 clones, roughly 84% being singletons. Source material: peripheral blood. The receptors derive from a person aged 70 to 79 with COVID-19, enrolled during active disease. CDR3s include the opening cysteine and the closing phenylalanine or tryptophan.

V gene: TRBV5-1
J gene: TRBJ2-7
CDR3 protein: CASSLVPAGIYEQYF

V gene: TRBV10-2
J gene: TRBJ2-1
CDR3 protein: CASRGLAGGYNEQFF

V gene: TRBV28
J gene: TRBJ1-2
CDR3 protein: CASSSGYYGYTF

V gene: TRBV28
J gene: TRBJ1-5
CDR3 protein: CASTSVGQFYSNQPQHF

V gene: TRBV20-1
J gene: TRBJ2-3
CDR3 protein: CSASSDRGPGDTQYF

V gene: TRBV28
J gene: TRBJ1-6
CDR3 protein: CASRYLNSLNSPLHF

V gene: TRBV28
J gene: TRBJ2-1
CDR3 protein: CASSLFGATQSNEQFF

V gene: TRBV10-3
J gene: TRBJ2-3
CDR3 protein: CAISESGQGTDTQYF

V gene: TRBV7-9
J gene: TRBJ2-3
CDR3 protein: CASSSRGGPSTDTQYF

V gene: TRBV19
J gene: TRBJ2-2
CDR3 protein: CASRRDRRTGELFF

V gene: TRBV19
J gene: TRBJ2-2
CDR3 protein: CASSTGFKTGELFF

V gene: TRBV7-2
J gene: TRBJ1-4
CDR3 protein: CASSLGGSLRGFSEKLFF

V gene: TRBV4-3
J gene: TRBJ2-7
CDR3 protein: CASSQDIASSYEQYF

V gene: TRBV5-8
J gene: TRBJ2-7
CDR3 protein: CASSYLTGYSYEQYF

V gene: TRBV25-1
J gene: TRBJ1-3
CDR3 protein: CASSPSTGDGGNTIYF

V gene: TRBV28
J gene: TRBJ1-1
CDR3 protein: CASLYSGKAFF

V gene: TRBV5-1
J gene: TRBJ2-7
CDR3 protein: CASTLTPGQNYEQYF

V gene: TRBV6-5
J gene: TRBJ1-4
CDR3 protein: CASQKWGEDEKLFF

V gene: TRBV6-1
J gene: TRBJ2-1
CDR3 protein: CASSEARGTGQFF

V gene: TRBV19
J gene: TRBJ1-5
CDR3 protein: CASSTTDRGRRQPQHF

V gene: TRBV5-1
J gene: TRBJ1-4
CDR3 protein: CASGDRGDNQKLFF

V gene: TRBV5-1
J gene: TRBJ1-4
CDR3 protein: CASSLAGQGAREKLFF

V gene: TRBV5-1
J gene: TRBJ1-3
CDR3 protein: CASSWDGQGRNTIYF

V gene: TRBV25-1
J gene: TRBJ1-2
CDR3 protein: CASSAPAGSGYTF

V gene: TRBV19
J gene: TRBJ1-2
CDR3 protein: CASPPGGERVLYGYTF

V gene: TRBV4-3
J gene: TRBJ1-4
CDR3 protein: CASSPGSRGANNEKLFF

V gene: TRBV19
J gene: TRBJ2-7
CDR3 protein: CASSSRGSTYEQYF

V gene: TRBV7-8
J gene: TRBJ1-5
CDR3 protein: CASSLDSKNQPQHF

V gene: TRBV7-8
J gene: TRBJ2-4
CDR3 protein: CASSLGGQVAKNIQYF

V gene: TRBV6-1
J gene: TRBJ2-2
CDR3 protein: CASSDRSVLNTGELFF

V gene: TRBV21-1
J gene: TRBJ2-2
CDR3 protein: CASSKYPPWASGRAMWTGELFF

V gene: TRBV28
J gene: TRBJ1-2
CDR3 protein: CAAAGSGYTF

V gene: TRBV12-3/TRBV12-4
J gene: TRBJ1-4
CDR3 protein: CASSLSGQEKLFF

V gene: TRBV5-1
J gene: TRBJ2-1
CDR3 protein: CASSLDPAGGDNEQFF

V gene: TRBV29-1
J gene: TRBJ1-2
CDR3 protein: CSVDPPGGLGYTF

V gene: TRBV30
J gene: TRBJ1-5
CDR3 protein: CAWTGTGGGQPQHF

V gene: TRBV19
J gene: TRBJ2-7
CDR3 protein: CASSLAVSYEQYF

V gene: TRBV2
J gene: TRBJ1-1
CDR3 protein: CASTKDSVESEAFF

V gene: TRBV19
J gene: TRBJ2-1
CDR3 protein: CASSSSQGLDEQFF

V gene: TRBV3-1/TRBV3-2
J gene: TRBJ2-3
CDR3 protein: CASSPGPDTQYF

V gene: TRBV4-3
J gene: TRBJ2-2
CDR3 protein: CASSQRVLNTGELFF

V gene: TRBV4-1
J gene: TRBJ1-5
CDR3 protein: CASSQEDRPAGQPQHF

V gene: TRBV19
J gene: TRBJ1-2
CDR3 protein: CASSTSRDTYGYTF

V gene: TRBV14
J gene: TRBJ2-5
CDR3 protein: CASSEDRQETQYF

V gene: TRBV7-2
J gene: TRBJ1-1
CDR3 protein: CASSLGGGAGMNTEAFF

V gene: TRBV4-1
J gene: TRBJ1-4
CDR3 protein: CASSRSGTGNEKLFF